What follows is one T cell receptor beta chain and its context. The antigen remains undetermined. This sample is drawn from a study of shared clonotypes between healthy human individuals. CD45RA-negative memory and CD45RA+ naive subsets were split from the CD4+ cells. Generated by immunoSEQ multiplex PCR, the TCRdb table keeps only in-frame clones and is missing some. The sample includes a few million clones, more than 90% of them seen just once. General study findings and limits: Sequencing depth was predicted to influence how clonotypes are shared among donors. Tissues were not sampled, only blood, and their repertoires likely differ. Naive CD4 clonotype sharing across several donors was about 5%.

The source material was naive CD4+ T cells sorted from blood. Subset defined: CD45RA+ positively selected. This TCR came from a man aged 18 to 29 in good health.

CDR3 sequence reads: CASSLGLARYQETQYF. The CDR3 DNA is TGTGCCAGCAGCCTAGGACTAGCGAGGTACCAAGAGACCCAGTACTTC. The gene calls are TRBV7-2 and TRBJ2-5; 9 bases agree with TRBD2. The CDR3 spans 16 residues. The V gene end was trimmed by 5 bases and the J gene end by 0 bases; junction bases not matched to a gene: 7. Germline loops: CDR1 SGHTA, CDR2 FQGNSA.